The present T cell receptor (beta chain) was sequenced within a study of metastatic and nonmetastatic thyroid tumors. Patients were all untreated before their thyroid surgery. TCRdb re-analyzed the PCR reads using MiXCR. Of 10,000 to 12,000 clones in the sample, under 30% were seen once. By share, this clone ranks as medium-sized (0.01 to 0.1%). The sequencing sample was made of tumor tissue. This sequence originates from a male donor with papillary thyroid cancer or a benign thyroid nodule (not recorded which). Some clones in this sample may be carry-over from other donors' samples.

CDR3 residues: CAWSYNTGNTIYF. CDR3 DNA: TGTGCCTGGAGTTATAATACTGGAAACACCATATATTTT. The genes are TRBV30 and TRBJ1-3; D gene uncertain. Trimming left V 2 bases short and J 2 bases short, with 7 bases between. The CDR3 is made up of 13 amino acids. The germline CDR1 and CDR2 sequences are GTSNPN and SVGIG (reference sequence).